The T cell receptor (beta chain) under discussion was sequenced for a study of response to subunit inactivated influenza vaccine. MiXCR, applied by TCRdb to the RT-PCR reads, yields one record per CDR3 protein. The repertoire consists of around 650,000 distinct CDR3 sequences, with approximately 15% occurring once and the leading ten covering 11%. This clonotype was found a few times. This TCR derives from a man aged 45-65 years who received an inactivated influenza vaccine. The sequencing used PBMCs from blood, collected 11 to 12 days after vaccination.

The CDR3 region has the DNA TGTGCCAGCGGATTAACAGGGGTAAACACTGAAGCTTTCTTT. Translated, it gives CASGLTGVNTEAFF. The V call is TRBV6-1, the J call TRBJ1-1; TRBD1 agrees at 7 bases. J gave up 2 bases and V 8 bases, and 8 bases lay outside the gene matches. Germline assignment: CDR1 MNHNS and CDR2 SASEGT. This CDR3 is built from 14 residues.